These 21 T cell receptor beta chains were sequenced from one sample in a study of CD8 T cells in Susac syndrome. Reverse transcription of about 0.45 to 1 ug RNA was carried out with random hexamers. TCRdb fed the immunoSEQ multiplex PCR reads into MiXCR, producing one record per CDR3 protein. The sample shows about 64,000 distinct CDR3 sequences, about 94% of them seen only once. The sample was CD8+ T cells from PBMCs. Receptors were obtained from a human donor with multiple sclerosis.

This clonotype was detected once. The chain recombines TRBV14 with TRBJ2-3, with TRBD2 matching 8 bases. The germline CDR1 and CDR2 sequences are SGHDN and FVKESK. The CDR3 sequence is 17 residues long. V was clipped by 0 bases and J by 1 base; unmatched bases: 6. Written as DNA, the CDR3 is TGTGCCAGCAGCCAAGATCCTAGCGGGCTTCGCACAGATACGCAGTATTTT. It is translated as CASSQDPSGLRTDTQYF. Complete variable domain (other parts from reference TRBV14 and TRBJ2-3): EAGVTQFPSHSVIEKGQTVTLRCDPISGHDNLYWYRRVMGKEIKFLLHFVKESKQDESGMPNNRFLAERTGGTYSTLKVQPAELEDSGVYFCASSQDPSGLRTDTQYFGPGTRLTVL.

The chain carries TRBV5-6 and TRBJ2-3, with a weak D call TRBD2 (5 bases). Trimming stripped 4 bases from V and 5 bases from J, with 20 bases between. Germline-derived CDR1 and CDR2 are SGHDT and YYEEEE. CDR3 length: 16 residues. CDR3 nucleotides: TGTGCCAGCAGCCCTCCCCGAGCCGGGATAATAGATACGCAGTATTTT. Amino acid sequence: CASSPPRAGIIDTQYF.

This chain joins TRBV5-6 and TRBJ2-5; a possible D gene is TRBD2 (6 bases). The germline CDR1 and CDR2 sequences are SGHDT and YYEEEE. There are 16 residues in the CDR3. Trimming cost V 1 base and J 5 bases, with 18 bases left between them. This CDR3 reads CASSLLAGLLGETQYF. The CDR3, as DNA: TGTGCCAGCAGCTTGCTTGCGGGACTGCTTGGGGAGACCCAGTACTTC.

This chain connects TRBV6-4 to TRBJ2-6; weak D call: TRBD1 (6 bases). Germline CDR1 MRHNA, CDR2 SNTAGT. V shed 5 bases and J shed 0 bases, with 11 bases lying between them. The CDR3 contains 16 residues. The CDR3 DNA is TGTGCCAGCAGTAAACAACAGGGCTCTGGGGCCAACGTCCTGACTTTC. Amino acids: CASSKQQGSGANVLTF.

The chain combines TRBV20-1 with TRBJ2-7, with 12 bases lining up with TRBD2. The V gene end was trimmed by 6 bases and the J gene end by 3 bases; junction bases not matched to a gene: 12. The CDR3 covers 16 residues. Per the germline V gene, CDR1 is DFQATT and CDR2 is SNEGSKA (reference sequence). CDR3 sequence (DNA): TGCAGTGCGAGACCGATGACTAGCGGGAGTTTCTACGAGCAGTACTTC. Translation: CSARPMTSGSFYEQYF.

The chain employs TRBV27 and TRBJ1-1; TRBD1 agrees at 7 bases. This CDR3 spans 15 amino acids. The germline V gene has CDR1 MNHEY and CDR2 SMNVEV (reference sequence). V trimming: 3 bases; J trimming: 7 bases; junction bases outside the gene matches: 11. The CDR3 reads CASSLGAGGGGEAFF. The CDR3 nucleotides read TGTGCCAGCAGTTTGGGGGCAGGGGGTGGTGGTGAAGCTTTCTTT.

V is TRBV30 and J is TRBJ2-7; TRBD2 might be the D (6 bases). The CDR3 extends over 14 amino acids. The ends were cut back, 3 bases at V and 3 bases at J, with 15 bases in the middle. From germline, CDR1 is GTSNPN and CDR2 SVGIG (reference sequence). The CDR3 here is CAWSLGTGLYEQYF. CDR3 DNA sequence: TGTGCCTGGAGCCTGGGCACGGGACTCTACGAGCAGTACTTC.

The rearrangement links TRBV9 to TRBJ2-1; D is unclear. V gave up 4 bases and J gave up 5 bases, with 7 bases separating them. In germline, CDR1 is SGDLS, CDR2 YYNGEE. This CDR3 spans 12 amino acids. This CDR3 reads CASSPNDNEQFF. The CDR3 bases are TGTGCCAGCAGCCCCAACGACAATGAGCAGTTCTTC.

The rearrangement links TRBV24-1 to TRBJ2-2; 8 bases agree with TRBD1. CDR1 and CDR2 from the germline V gene are KGHDR and SFDVKD. The CDR3 consists of 15 residues. Trimming at V came to 2 bases and at J to 4 bases, leaving 2 bases not matched to a gene. CDR3 in amino acids: CATSDWTGSTGELFF. The CDR3 DNA follows: TGTGCCACCAGTGATTGGACAGGGTCCACCGGGGAGCTGTTTTTT.

This clonotype showed up just once. The chain employs TRBV7-9 and TRBJ2-7; 10 positions agree with TRBD2. The germline CDR1 and CDR2 sequences are SEHNR and FQNEAQ (reference sequence). J gave up 1 base and V 5 bases, and 8 bases lay outside the gene matches. CDR3 length equals 16 residues. CDR3 in amino acids: CASSPELAGDSYEQYF. For the CDR3, the DNA is TGTGCCAGCAGCCCTGAGCTAGCGGGGGATTCCTACGAGCAGTACTTC. The whole variable domain, filled in from reference TRBV7-9 and TRBJ2-7, reads DTGVSQNPRHKITKRGQNVTFRCDPISEHNRLYWYRQTLGQGPEFLTYFQNEAQLEKSRLLSDRFSAERPKGSFSTLEIQRTEQGDSAMYLCASSPELAGDSYEQYFGPGTRLTVT.

V is TRBV27 and J is TRBJ1-5; 9 nucleotides match TRBD1. The CDR3 length is 14 residues. Germline trimming cut 5 bases from V and 7 bases from J; bases unmatched to any gene: 6. From germline, CDR1 is MNHEY and CDR2 SMNVEV (reference sequence). The chain's CDR3 is CASSVDRGWQPQHF. DNA of the CDR3: TGTGCCAGCAGTGTGGACAGGGGTTGGCAGCCCCAGCATTTT.

The DNA for the CDR3 is TGTGCCAGCAAGTTAACAAGCGGAGGCTACGAGCAGTACTTC. Translating gives CASKLTSGGYEQYF. V usage is TRBV27 and J usage is TRBJ2-7; tentative D call: TRBD2 (5 bases). The germline V and J ends were trimmed by 7 bases and 3 bases, with 16 bases remaining between them. There are 14 residues in the CDR3. Germline V gene lookup returns CDR1 MNHEY and CDR2 SMNVEV (reference sequence).

This chain connects TRBV14 to TRBJ1-1, with 9 bases identical to TRBD1. Trimming took 5 bases from V and 0 from J; bases not matched to a gene: 4. In germline, CDR1 is SGHDN, CDR2 FVKESK. CDR3 length equals 15 residues. CDR3: CASSGGQGLNTEAFF. The CDR3 coding sequence is TGTGCCAGCAGCGGGGGACAGGGACTGAACACTGAAGCTTTCTTT.

The chain recombines TRBV7-2 with TRBJ2-3; 12 bases align to TRBD2. The CDR3 covers 12 residues. Germline lookup yields CDR1 SGHTA and CDR2 FQGNSA. V was pared by 11 bases and J by 6 bases, with 3 bases of the junction left unmatched. CDR3 nucleotide sequence: TGTGCCGGACTAGCGGGGATGGATACGCAGTATTTT. This gives the protein CAGLAGMDTQYF.

This clonotype was recorded only once. V is TRBV27 and J is TRBJ2-7, with D unresolved. V was trimmed by 3 bases and J by 4 bases, leaving 7 bases between them. Per germline, CDR1 MNHEY and CDR2 SMNVEV (reference sequence). The CDR3 extends over 12 amino acids. The CDR3 sequence: CASSFNSYEQYF. The CDR3 nucleotides are TGTGCCAGCAGTTTCAATTCTTACGAGCAGTACTTC.

The chain recombines TRBV5-1 with TRBJ2-7, with D possibly being TRBD1 (5 bases). The CDR3 contains 13 residues. CDR1 is SGHRS and CDR2 is YFSETQ in the germline V gene. V was clipped by 0 bases and J by 5 bases, with 9 bases between them. The CDR3 DNA reads TGCGCCAGCAGCTTGGCAGGGCCAAACGAGCAGTACTTC. Residues: CASSLAGPNEQYF.

The J gene is TRBJ2-7, the V gene TRBV11-2, with a weak D call TRBD2 (7 bases). This CDR3 is 15 amino acids long. Germline V gives CDR1 SGHAT, CDR2 FQNNGV. V was cut by 5 bases and J by 5 bases, with 19 bases left in between. CDR3 in amino acids: CASSTRGGSFDEQYF. CDR3 bases: TGTGCCAGCAGCACCCGCGGGGGCAGTTTTGACGAGCAGTACTTC.

The V call is TRBV5-4, the J call TRBJ2-5; 11 bases fit TRBD1. Germline assignment: CDR1 SGHNT and CDR2 YYREEE (reference sequence). V gave up 4 bases and J gave up 4 bases; unmatched junction bases: 9. The CDR3 sequence is 16 residues long. The CDR3 region is CASSPVPGQGGETQYF. The CDR3 DNA is TGTGCCAGCAGCCCTGTCCCGGGACAGGGGGGAGAGACCCAGTACTTC.

The chain joins TRBV20-1 to TRBJ2-7, with 7 bases lining up with TRBD1. The CDR3 loop spans 13 amino acids. V was clipped by 6 bases and J by 4 bases; unmatched bases: 9. Germline V gene lookup returns CDR1 DFQATT and CDR2 SNEGSKA (reference sequence). For the CDR3, the DNA is TGCAGTGCGGATCCGGGACAGCTTTACGAGCAGTACTTC. Encoded protein: CSADPGQLYEQYF.

This rearrangement joins TRBV7-9 to TRBJ1-5; no firm D call. Per germline, CDR1 SEHNR and CDR2 FQNEAQ (reference sequence). CDR3 length: 14 amino acids. The V end was cut by 0 bases, the J end by 3 bases, with 6 bases between. CDR3 in DNA: TGTGCCAGCAGCTTAGCAGGGTACAATCAGCCCCAGCATTTT. It yields the protein CASSLAGYNQPQHF.

The chain recombines TRBV27 with TRBJ2-5; D remains unclear. V was cut by 3 bases and J by 5 bases, with 10 bases left in between. There are 13 residues in the CDR3. CDR1 and CDR2 from the germline V gene are MNHEY and SMNVEV (reference sequence). The CDR3 region is CASSFGLTETQYF. CDR3 bases: TGTGCCAGCAGTTTTGGCCTCACGGAGACCCAGTACTTC.